These 2 T cell receptor beta chains were sequenced from one sample in a study of shared clonotypes between healthy human individuals. The assay was immunoSEQ multiplex PCR, and TCRdb's table has in-frame clones only and misses some. The sample lists over a million clones, more than 95% occurring once. The sample taken for sequencing was naive CD4+ T cells sorted from blood. The sample's subset: CD45RA+ positively selected. These receptors were taken from a man aged 25-45 years in good health.

This clone was detected once. The V and J genes are TRBV11-2 and TRBJ2-1, with D possibly being TRBD1 (6 bases). The CDR3 length is 16 residues. Trimming stripped 4 bases from V and 0 bases from J, with 13 bases between. Germline V CDR1 and CDR2: SGHAT, FQNNGV. The CDR3 nucleotides read TGTGCCAGCAGCTCAGGGGTTACCTTCTCCTACAATGAGCAGTTCTTC. This encodes CASSSGVTFSYNEQFF.

CDR3 sequence reads: CASSELRGYNEQFF. CDR3 nucleotides: TGTGCCAGCAGTGAGTTGCGGGGCTACAATGAGCAGTTCTTC. The chain recombines TRBV2 with TRBJ2-1, with D perhaps TRBD2 (6 bases). V was trimmed by 3 bases and J by 3 bases, leaving 9 bases between them. The CDR3 length is 14 residues. CDR1 and CDR2 from the germline V gene are SNHLY and FYNNEI.